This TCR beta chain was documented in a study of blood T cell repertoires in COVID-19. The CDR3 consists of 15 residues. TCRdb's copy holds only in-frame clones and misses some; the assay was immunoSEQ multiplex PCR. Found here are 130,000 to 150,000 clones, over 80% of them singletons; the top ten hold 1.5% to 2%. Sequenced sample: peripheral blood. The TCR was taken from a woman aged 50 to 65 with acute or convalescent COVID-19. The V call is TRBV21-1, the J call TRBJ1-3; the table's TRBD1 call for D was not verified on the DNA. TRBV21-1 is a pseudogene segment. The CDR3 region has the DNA TGTGCCAGCAGCATCTTCACAGCCTCTGGAAACACCATATATTTT. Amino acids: CASSIFTASGNTIYF.